This paragraph reports one T cell receptor beta chain. The antigen is undetermined. The data were taken from a study of cytomegalovirus exposure and HLA in healthy donors. Healthy bone marrow donors made up the donor group. Study-level findings and limits: Associated with HLA alleles at 0.05 false discovery rate in a later analysis were 16,951 TCR beta sequences.

Primers: 60 Vbeta forward and 13 Jbeta reverse. Data came from immunoSEQ multiplex PCR; TCRdb stores just in-frame clones and leaves some out. The sample lists 100,000 to 150,000 clones; approximately 90% were seen once. V lost 0 bases, J lost 7 bases, and 12 bases lay in between. The CDR3 consists of 15 residues. Looked up from germline, CDR1 is LNHDA and CDR2 is SQIVND (reference sequence). The chain combines TRBV19 with TRBJ2-2, with D perhaps TRBD2 (5 bases). The TCR was taken from a woman in her thirties in good health and CMV-seronegative. The sequencing sample was made of PBMCs. CDR3 in DNA: TGTGCCAGTAGTATAGAAGGCCTAGCTGTCGGGGAGCTGTTTTTT. Protein product: CASSIEGLAVGELFF.